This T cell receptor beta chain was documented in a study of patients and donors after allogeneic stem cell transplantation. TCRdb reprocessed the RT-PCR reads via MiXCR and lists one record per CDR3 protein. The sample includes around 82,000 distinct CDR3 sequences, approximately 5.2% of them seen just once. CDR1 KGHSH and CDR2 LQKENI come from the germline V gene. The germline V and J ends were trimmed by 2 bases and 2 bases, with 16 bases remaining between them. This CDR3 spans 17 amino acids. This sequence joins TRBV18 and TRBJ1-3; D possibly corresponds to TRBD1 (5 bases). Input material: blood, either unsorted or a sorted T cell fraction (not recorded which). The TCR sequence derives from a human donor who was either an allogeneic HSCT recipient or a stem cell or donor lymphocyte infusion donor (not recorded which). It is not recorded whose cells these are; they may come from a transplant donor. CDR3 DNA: TGTGCCAGCTCACCAATACGCCAGGGACTTGCTGGAAACACCATATATTTT. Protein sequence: CASSPIRQGLAGNTIYF.